This T cell receptor beta chain was observed in a study of blood T cell repertoires in COVID-19. Study details: The United States, Italy and Spain were the sources of the acute and convalescent COVID-19 samples. PBMCs, B-cell-depleted T cells, or T cells provided the cDNA or gDNA that made up the material.

As processed by the authors: Amplification from reference gene primers served as the basis for estimated nucleated cell counts. Assay used: immunoSEQ multiplex PCR; TCRdb lists only in-frame clones, some missing. The V and J calls and clone size were taken over from that table, and D and trimming were inferred from the DNA. Among about 86,000 clones listed, around four fifths were seen once. The CDR3 spans 14 residues. The V and J ends lost 7 bases and 0 bases respectively, with 10 bases between them. From germline, CDR1 is LNHDA and CDR2 SQIVND (reference sequence). The source is an elderly woman with active or convalescent COVID-19. The sequenced sample was peripheral blood. V and J are TRBV19 and TRBJ1-3, with D perhaps matching TRBD1 (5 bases). CDR3 sequence: CASKQGLSGNTIYF. The CDR3 DNA is TGTGCCAGTAAGCAGGGACTCTCTGGAAACACCATATATTTT.